This TCR beta chain was profiled in a study of blood T cells in healthy people across ages. Regarding the study as a whole: Age brought a roughly linear fall in TCR beta diversity measured per million T cells.

Next came a second PCR, run for about 7 to 12 cycles, which used a sample-barcoded 5' primer along with a J-beta primer mix. TCRdb passed the 5' RACE reads through MiXCR, listing each CDR3 protein once. The repertoire includes some 1,000,000 distinct CDR3 sequences, roughly 24% of them detected once, and 0.65% to 0.75% sits in the top ten. Concerning this clonotype itself: Its antigen is not known.

This sample was shared with a second study, whose subject was T cells of mothers and their children. That publication notes: All extracted RNA went into cDNA synthesis, around 1.6 ug per 15 ul.

The source is a girl aged 2 to 9 in good health. The sequenced sample was blood.

CDR3 sequence (DNA): TGTGCCAGCAGCGAACTAGCGGGAGGTTGGGGACAAGAGACCCAGTACTTC. This gives the protein CASSELAGGWGQETQYF. The V call is TRBV7-6, the J call TRBJ2-5; TRBD2 agrees at 12 bases. The CDR3 covers 17 residues. CDR1 and CDR2 (germline): SGHVS, FNYEAQ. With 5 bases clipped from V and 2 bases from J, the junction kept 9 bases outside the gene matches.